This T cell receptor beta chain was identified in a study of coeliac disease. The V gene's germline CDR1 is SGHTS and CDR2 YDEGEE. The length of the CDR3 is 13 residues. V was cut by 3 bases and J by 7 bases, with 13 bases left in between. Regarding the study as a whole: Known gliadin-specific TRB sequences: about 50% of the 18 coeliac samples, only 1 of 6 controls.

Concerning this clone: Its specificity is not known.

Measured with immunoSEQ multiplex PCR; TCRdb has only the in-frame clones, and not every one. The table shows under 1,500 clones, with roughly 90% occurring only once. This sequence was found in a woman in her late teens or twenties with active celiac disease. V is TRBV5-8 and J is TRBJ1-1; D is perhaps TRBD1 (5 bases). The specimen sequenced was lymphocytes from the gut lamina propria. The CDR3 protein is CASSYNRWGEAFF. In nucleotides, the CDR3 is TGTGCCAGCAGCTACAACAGGTGGGGTGAAGCTTTCTTT. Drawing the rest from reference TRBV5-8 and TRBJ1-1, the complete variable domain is EAGVTQSPTHLIKTRGQQATLRCSPISGHTSVYWYQQALGLGLQFLLWYDEGEERNRGNFPPRFSGRQFPNYSSELNVNALELEDSALYLCASSYNRWGEAFFGQGTRLTVV.